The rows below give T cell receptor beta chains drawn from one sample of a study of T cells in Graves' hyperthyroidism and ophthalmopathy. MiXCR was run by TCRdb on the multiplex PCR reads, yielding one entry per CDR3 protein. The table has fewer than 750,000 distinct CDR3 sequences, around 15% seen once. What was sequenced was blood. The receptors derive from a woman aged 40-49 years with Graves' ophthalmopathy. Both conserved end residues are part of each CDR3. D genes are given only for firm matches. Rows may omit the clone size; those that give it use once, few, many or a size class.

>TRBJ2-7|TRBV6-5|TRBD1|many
CASSYAGQGGTYEQYF
TGTGCCAGCAGTTACGCGGGACAGGGGGGAACCTACGAGCAGTACTTC
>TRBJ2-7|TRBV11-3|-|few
CASSPRTGVNYEQYF
TGTGCCAGCAGTCCTAGGACGGGAGTAAACTACGAGCAGTACTTC
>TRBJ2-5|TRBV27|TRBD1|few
CASRGAGGRETQYF
TGTGCCAGCAGAGGAGCAGGGGGCCGAGAGACCCAGTACTTC
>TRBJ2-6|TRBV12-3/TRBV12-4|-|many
CASSVSSGANVLTF
TGTGCCAGCAGTGTCTCCTCTGGGGCCAACGTCCTGACTTTC
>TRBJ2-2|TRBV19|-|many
CASSIQVIGELFF
TGTGCCAGTAGTATACAGGTTATCGGGGAGCTGTTTTTT
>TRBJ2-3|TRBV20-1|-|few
CSARYGTSTDTQYF
TGCAGTGCTAGGTACGGGACTAGCACAGATACGCAGTATTTT
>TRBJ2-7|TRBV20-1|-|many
CSASNPGGSSYEQYF
TGCAGTGCCTCAAACCCAGGTGGGAGCTCCTACGAGCAGTACTTC
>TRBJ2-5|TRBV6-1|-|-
CASSDLGSIQETQYF
TGTGCCAGCAGTGATTTGGGAAGTATTCAAGAGACCCAGTACTTC
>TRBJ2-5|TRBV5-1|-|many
CASSLGVERQETQYF
TGCGCCAGCAGCTTGGGGGTAGAGAGGCAAGAGACCCAGTACTTC
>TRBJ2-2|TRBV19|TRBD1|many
CASSIRGRDGGGELFF
TGTGCCAGTAGTATCAGGGGGCGAGATGGTGGCGGGGAGCTGTTTTTT
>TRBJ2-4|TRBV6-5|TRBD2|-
CASSYSGGRTQAKNIQYF
TGTGCCAGCAGTTACTCCGGCGGGAGGACTCAAGCCAAAAACATTCAGTACTTC
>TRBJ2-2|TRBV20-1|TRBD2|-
CSARAGTSGSSGELFF
TGCAGTGCTAGAGCAGGGACTAGCGGGAGTAGTGGGGAGCTGTTTTTT
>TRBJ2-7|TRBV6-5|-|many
CASSWGPAGEQYF
TGTGCCAGCAGTTGGGGACCCGCGGGCGAGCAGTACTTC
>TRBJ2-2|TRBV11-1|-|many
CASSLPGGGLTLEELFF
TGTGCCAGCAGCCTTCCGGGTGGGGGGCTCACCTTGGAGGAGCTGTTTTTT
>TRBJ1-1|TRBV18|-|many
CASSSTGTGNTEAFF
TGTGCCAGCTCAAGCACAGGGACGGGGAACACTGAAGCTTTCTTT
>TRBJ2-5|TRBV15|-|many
CATSRGGAKETQYF
TGTGCCACCAGCAGAGGAGGAGCAAAAGAGACCCAGTACTTC
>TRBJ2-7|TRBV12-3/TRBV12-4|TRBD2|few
CASSLGGSSYKQYF
TGTGCCAGCAGTTTGGGGGGGAGCTCCTACAAGCAGTACTTC
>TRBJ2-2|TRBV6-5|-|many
CASRTLYTGELFF
TGTGCCAGCAGGACCCTCTACACCGGGGAGCTGTTTTTT
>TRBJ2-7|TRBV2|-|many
CASSEKPEQYF
TGTGCCAGCAGTGAAAAGCCCGAGCAGTACTTC
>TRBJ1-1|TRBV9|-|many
CASSVEGNGNTEAFF
TGTGCCAGCAGCGTAGAGGGGAACGGAAACACTGAAGCTTTCTTT
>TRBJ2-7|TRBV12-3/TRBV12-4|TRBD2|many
CASSSLAGSVYF
TGTGCCAGCTCCTCTCTAGCGGGTTCGGTGTACTTC
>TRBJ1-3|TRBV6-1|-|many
CASSENREISGNTIYF
TGTGCCAGCAGTGAAAATAGGGAAATCTCTGGAAACACCATATATTTT
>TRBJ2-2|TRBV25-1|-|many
CASSEYGPTGELFF
TGTGCCAGCAGTGAATATGGGCCTACCGGGGAGCTGTTTTTT
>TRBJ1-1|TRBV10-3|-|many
CAISPIQGRKSEAFF
TGTGCCATCAGCCCCATTCAGGGTAGAAAATCTGAAGCTTTCTTT
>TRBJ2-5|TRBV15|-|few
CATSREYNQETQYF
TGTGCCACCAGCAGAGAATATAACCAAGAGACCCAGTACTTC
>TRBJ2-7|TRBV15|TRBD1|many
CATSRARTGHYEQYF
TGTGCCACCAGCAGAGCCAGGACAGGACATTACGAGCAGTACTTC
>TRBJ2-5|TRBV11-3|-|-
CASSRGGGPLQETQYF
TGTGCCAGCAGCCGAGGGGGGGGACCCCTCCAAGAGACCCAGTACTTC
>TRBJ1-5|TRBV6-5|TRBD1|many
CASSYLQGARGNQPQHF
TGTGCCAGCAGTTACTTACAGGGGGCGCGGGGCAATCAGCCCCAGCATTTT
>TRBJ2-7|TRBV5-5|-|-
CASSIQGNSYEQYF
TGTGCCAGCAGCATACAGGGTAATTCCTACGAGCAGTACTTC
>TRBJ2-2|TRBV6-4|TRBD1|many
CASTPGQPNANTGELFF
TGTGCCAGCACTCCGGGACAGCCGAACGCGAACACCGGGGAGCTGTTTTTT
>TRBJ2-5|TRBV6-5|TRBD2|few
CASSYDRRMGLAGLPQYF
TGTGCCAGCAGTTATGACCGAAGGATGGGGCTAGCGGGGCTGCCCCAGTACTTC
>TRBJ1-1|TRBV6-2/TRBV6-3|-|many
CASSYHPGKTEAFF
TGTGCCAGCAGTTACCACCCAGGGAAGACTGAAGCTTTCTTT
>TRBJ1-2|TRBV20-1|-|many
CSAPDTLEGYTF
TGCAGTGCTCCGGACACCCTGGAGGGCTACACCTTC
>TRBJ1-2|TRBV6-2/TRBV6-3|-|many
CASRATGSPYGYTF
TGTGCCAGCAGAGCGACAGGATCCCCCTATGGCTACACCTTC
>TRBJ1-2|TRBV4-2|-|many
CASSQVGAGAYTF
TGTGCCAGCAGCCAAGTGGGGGCCGGAGCCTACACCTTC
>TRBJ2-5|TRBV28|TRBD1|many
CASSFNGQGVQETQYF
TGTGCCAGCAGTTTTAATGGACAGGGGGTTCAGGAGACCCAGTACTTC
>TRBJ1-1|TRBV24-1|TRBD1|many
CATRPTGAGNTEAFF
TGTGCCACCAGGCCTACAGGGGCGGGGAACACTGAAGCTTTCTTT
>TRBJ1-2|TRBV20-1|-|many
CSARPDSNYGYTF
TGCAGTGCAAGACCGGATTCCAACTATGGCTACACCTTC
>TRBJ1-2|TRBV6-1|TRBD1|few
CASSEAQGAIYGYTF
TGTGCCAGCAGTGAAGCGCAGGGGGCAATCTATGGCTACACCTTC
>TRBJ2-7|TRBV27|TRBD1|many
CASSSRGTAQYYEQYF
TGTGCCAGCAGTTCCAGAGGGACAGCGCAATACTACGAGCAGTACTTC
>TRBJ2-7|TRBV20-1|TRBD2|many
CSAAASGRYEQYF
TGCAGTGCGGCGGCTAGCGGGAGGTACGAGCAGTACTTC
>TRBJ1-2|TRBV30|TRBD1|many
CAWAHGQEYGYTF
TGTGCCTGGGCGCATGGACAGGAGTATGGCTACACCTTC
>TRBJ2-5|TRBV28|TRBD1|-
CASSFSRQGAETQYF
TGTGCCAGCAGTTTTTCAAGGCAGGGGGCAGAGACCCAGTACTTC
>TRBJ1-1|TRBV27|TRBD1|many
CASGQDLLNTEAFF
TGTGCCAGCGGACAGGACCTCTTGAACACTGAAGCTTTCTTT
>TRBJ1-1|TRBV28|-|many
CASSSNTEAFF
TGTGCCAGCAGTTCGAACACTGAAGCTTTCTTT
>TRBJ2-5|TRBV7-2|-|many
CASTLYNKETQYF
TGTGCCAGCACCCTTTATAATAAAGAGACCCAGTACTTC
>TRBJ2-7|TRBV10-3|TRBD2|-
CAISEKGREGSYEQYF
TGTGCCATCAGTGAAAAAGGGCGGGAGGGCTCCTACGAGCAGTACTTC